Each of the 23 T cell receptor beta chains below was sequenced from the same sample in a study of T cells after yellow fever vaccination. TCRdb analysed the 5' RACE reads with MiXCR anew, one entry per CDR3 protein. The top ten clones hold roughly 19% of a sample with a few hundred thousand distinct CDR3 sequences, 18% of them seen once. The specimen was PBMCs, collected before the yellow fever booster vaccination. These receptors all come from a man aged 18-30 years who received the YFV17D yellow fever vaccine.

The genes are TRBV15 and TRBJ1-5; D is ambiguous. The CDR3 has 14 residues. The germline gives CDR1 LNHNV, CDR2 YYDKDF (reference sequence). Trimming stripped 1 base from V and 9 bases from J, with 13 bases between. The CDR3 loop is CATSRARHPAPQHF. In nucleotides, the CDR3 is TGTGCCACCAGCAGAGCCCGGCACCCGGCGCCCCAGCATTTT.

J is TRBJ2-5 and V is TRBV10-2, with D uncertain. The CDR3 has 12 residues. Trimming cost V 0 bases and J 5 bases, with 4 bases left between them. Germline V gene lookup returns CDR1 WSHSY and CDR2 SAAADI. The CDR3 spells CASSESGETQYF. CDR3 in DNA: TGCGCCAGCAGTGAGTCAGGGGAGACCCAGTACTTC.

In this sample, this clonotype turned up a few times. This chain uses TRBV6-2 or TRBV6-3 with TRBJ2-7, with 9 bases aligning to TRBD1. The CDR3 extends over 14 amino acids. V was pared by 4 bases and J by 5 bases, with 6 bases of the junction left unmatched. CDR1 is MNHEY, CDR2 SVGEGT, per germline. CDR3 region: CASSSNRGLDEQYF. The DNA for the CDR3 is TGTGCCAGCAGTTCGAACAGGGGGCTAGACGAGCAGTACTTC.

This clonotype was recorded a few times. V gene TRBV28 combines with J gene TRBJ2-2; no firm D call. This CDR3 contains 12 residues. Germline V CDR1 and CDR2: MDHEN, SYDVKM. The V and J ends lost 8 bases and 6 bases respectively, with 10 bases between them. The CDR3 loop reads CASAPDAGELFF. The CDR3 DNA sequence: TGTGCCAGCGCGCCAGATGCCGGGGAGCTGTTTTTT.

The chain has TRBV20-1 and TRBJ2-2, with D possibly matching TRBD2 (7 bases). CDR1 and CDR2 (germline): DFQATT, SNEGSKA (reference sequence). Deletions cut 6 bases from V and 4 bases from J, with 15 bases between. The CDR3 is made up of 14 amino acids. The CDR3 DNA follows: TGCAGTGCCGTTTGGGGGGGCCCCACCGGGGAGCTGTTTTTT. It codes for CSAVWGGPTGELFF.

This clonotype has a handful of counts. The chain combines TRBV12-3 or TRBV12-4 with TRBJ2-3; the match to TRBD2 covers 9 bases. The length of the CDR3 is 18 residues. The V and J ends lost 2 bases and 2 bases, in that order; junction bases with no gene match: 11. CDR3 in DNA: TGTGCCAGCAGTTTAAGGCTAGCGGGGCTCTCCCCCACAGATACGCAGTATTTT. This codes for CASSLRLAGLSPTDTQYF.

Only a few counts were recorded for this clonotype. The chain is built from TRBV7-3 and TRBJ2-1; D remains unclear. V was shortened by 5 bases and J by 7 bases, with 12 bases between the two germline ends. There are 13 residues in the CDR3. The germline CDR1 and CDR2 sequences are SGHTA and FQGTGA. The CDR3, as DNA: TGTGCCAGCAGCAAACACGTCTTAAATGAGCAGTTCTTC. It codes for CASSKHVLNEQFF.

This clonotype was detected a few times. The rearrangement links TRBV24-1 to TRBJ2-3; 7 bases fit TRBD1. The germline V gene encodes CDR1 KGHDR and CDR2 SFDVKD. The junction had 17 bases not matched to a gene; V was cut back by 5 bases and J by 7 bases. This CDR3 is built from 17 residues. The CDR3 protein is CATSVSDRALAQNTQYF. The CDR3 nucleotides are TGTGCCACCAGTGTCTCCGACAGGGCCCTAGCACAAAATACGCAGTATTTT.

This clonotype was seen only a few times. The rearrangement links TRBV4-3 to TRBJ1-3, with D maybe TRBD1 (6 bases). The CDR3 extends over 13 amino acids. With 5 bases removed from V and 7 bases from J, the gap between germline ends came to 12 bases. CDR1 is LGHNA, CDR2 YSLEER, per germline. The CDR3 reads CASSVDRTNTIYF. CDR3 nucleotide sequence: TGCGCCAGCAGCGTCGACAGGACCAACACCATATATTTT.

The J gene is TRBJ2-4, the V gene TRBV20-1; tentative D call: TRBD2 (6 bases). The CDR3 totals 13 residues. The V and J ends lost 6 bases and 0 bases respectively, with 9 bases between them. Germline V gives CDR1 DFQATT, CDR2 SNEGSKA (reference sequence). CDR3 in amino acids: CSAGDLAKNIQYF. CDR3 DNA sequence: TGCAGTGCGGGGGACTTAGCCAAAAACATTCAGTACTTC.

J is TRBJ2-7 and V is TRBV10-1; 9 nucleotides agree with TRBD1. The length of the CDR3 is 16 residues. Germline V gene sequence: CDR1 WNHNN, CDR2 SYGVQD (reference sequence). Germline trimming cut 5 bases from V and 4 bases from J; bases unmatched to any gene: 12. CDR3 in amino acids: CASSPTATGGIYEQYF. In DNA form, the CDR3 reads TGCGCCAGCAGTCCTACCGCGACAGGGGGTATATACGAGCAGTACTTC.

There are many counts of this clonotype. CDR3 residues: CASSDYGGGASDTQYF. The CDR3 region has the DNA TGTGCCAGCAGTGACTATGGCGGGGGGGCCTCAGATACGCAGTATTTT. The V gene is TRBV6-1, the J gene TRBJ2-3; 9 nucleotides agree with TRBD2. J gave up 4 bases and V 3 bases, and 8 bases lay outside the gene matches. CDR1 MNHNS and CDR2 SASEGT come from the germline V gene. The CDR3 is made up of 16 amino acids.

The rearrangement links TRBV12-3 or TRBV12-4 to TRBJ1-3; TRBD1 might be the D (6 bases). The CDR3 covers 14 residues. V lost 2 bases to trimming and J lost 5 bases, with 10 bases between them. The CDR3 coding sequence is TGTGCCAGCAGTTTATTACGGGGGCGAAACACCATATATTTT. Encoded protein: CASSLLRGRNTIYF.

The rearrangement links TRBV5-4 to TRBJ2-1; perhaps TRBD1 as D (6 bases). Germline CDR1 and CDR2: SGHNT and YYREEE (reference sequence). This CDR3 comprises 14 residues. Trimming removed 4 bases at V and 2 bases at J, with 10 bases between. CDR3 protein: CASSVQGTYNEQFF. CDR3 sequence (DNA): TGTGCCAGCAGCGTACAGGGAACCTACAATGAGCAGTTCTTC. Together with reference TRBV5-4 and TRBJ2-1, the CDR3 gives the full variable domain: ETGVTQSPTHLIKTRGQQVTLRCSSQSGHNTVSWYQQALGQGPQFIFQYYREEENGRGNFPPRFSGLQFPNYSSELNVNALELDDSALYLCASSVQGTYNEQFFGPGTRLTVL.

The chain joins TRBV5-4 to TRBJ2-1; maybe TRBD1 (6 bases). This CDR3 has 14 amino acids. Germline V gene sequence: CDR1 SGHNT, CDR2 YYREEE (reference sequence). Trimming shortened V by 4 bases and J by 8 bases, and 16 bases separated the two germline ends. The chain's CDR3 is CASSQRFGGDEQFF. Here the CDR3 DNA reads TGTGCCAGCAGCCAACGCTTTGGGGGCGATGAGCAGTTCTTC.

This clonotype was counted between two and nine times. This sequence joins TRBV7-8 and TRBJ1-1; the D gene is possibly TRBD1 (5 bases). Germline CDR1 reads SGHVS; CDR2 reads FQNEAQ. Trimming pared 1 base from V and 3 bases from J, leaving 6 bases between. The CDR3 extends over 13 amino acids. The CDR3 loop is CASSLDRHTEAFF. The CDR3 region has the DNA TGTGCCAGCAGCTTAGACAGGCACACTGAAGCTTTCTTT.

The gene calls are TRBV12-3 or TRBV12-4 and TRBJ2-7; D ambiguous. This CDR3 region has 13 residues. Between the trimmed V and J ends, which lost 5 bases and 2 bases, there was a span of 10 bases. CDR3 sequence: CASSTGFPYEQYF. As DNA, the CDR3 is TGTGCCAGCAGTACCGGGTTCCCCTACGAGCAGTACTTC.

The gene calls are TRBV7-2 and TRBJ1-6, with D possibly being TRBD1 (6 bases). The CDR3 is made up of 15 amino acids. Germline assignment: CDR1 SGHTA and CDR2 FQGNSA. Trimming pared 5 bases from V and 10 bases from J, leaving 18 bases between. The CDR3 nucleotides are TGTGCCAGCAGCCCCCAGGGGACAAAGGGCTCACCCCTCCACTTT. Translated, it gives CASSPQGTKGSPLHF.

This clonotype was detected only a few times. The rearrangement links TRBV9 to TRBJ2-1; a weak D match, TRBD2 (5 bases). Deletions cut 3 bases from V and 0 bases from J, with 10 bases between. Germline V gene sequence: CDR1 SGDLS, CDR2 YYNGEE. There are 15 residues in the CDR3. The CDR3 nucleotides read TGTGCCAGCAGCGGGAGGACGGGCTCCTACAATGAGCAGTTCTTC. Translation: CASSGRTGSYNEQFF. Full variable domain (outside the CDR3, taken from reference TRBV9 and TRBJ2-1): DSGVTQTPKHLITATGQRVTLRCSPRSGDLSVYWYQQSLDQGLQFLIQYYNGEERAKGNILERFSAQQFPDLHSELNLSSLELGDSALYFCASSGRTGSYNEQFFGPGTRLTVL.

This clonotype was detected only a few times. The rearrangement joins TRBV6-5 to TRBJ2-7; 11 bases fit TRBD2. Unmatched junction bases numbered 3, after V lost 6 bases and J lost 2 bases. The CDR3 totals 14 residues. Germline CDR1 MNHEY, CDR2 SVGAGI. Written as DNA, the CDR3 is TGTGCCAGCAGCACTAGCGGGGGTGCCTACGAGCAGTACGTC. Translation: CASSTSGGAYEQYV.

The chain links TRBV4-2 to TRBJ2-5, with 10 nucleotides matching TRBD2. Germline-derived CDR1 and CDR2 are LGHNA and YNFKEQ. The CDR3 is 17 amino acids. J gave up 4 bases and V 0 bases, and 8 bases lay outside the gene matches. CDR3 nucleotides: TGTGCCAGCAGCCAAGATGTGAGCGGGGGGGCATTAGAGACCCAGTACTTC. Translation gives CASSQDVSGGALETQYF.

This clonotype was seen ten or more times. The V call is TRBV5-1, the J call TRBJ2-3, with D possibly matching TRBD2 (5 bases). This CDR3 contains 15 residues. V was cut by 1 base and J by 6 bases, with 15 bases left in between. Germline V CDR1 and CDR2: SGHRS, YFSETQ. The CDR3 spells CASSLIGRVEDTQYF. The CDR3 nucleotides are TGCGCCAGCAGCTTGATAGGGCGGGTGGAGGATACGCAGTATTTT.

This clonotype was seen repeatedly, ten times or more. The chain carries TRBV6-5 and TRBJ1-1; a possible D gene is TRBD1 (5 bases). The CDR3 sequence is 12 residues long. Deletions cut 5 bases from V and 7 bases from J, with 11 bases between. The germline gives CDR1 MNHEY, CDR2 SVGAGI. The CDR3 loop is CASSQGPIEAFF. The CDR3 DNA is TGTGCCAGCAGTCAGGGACCCATTGAAGCTTTCTTT.